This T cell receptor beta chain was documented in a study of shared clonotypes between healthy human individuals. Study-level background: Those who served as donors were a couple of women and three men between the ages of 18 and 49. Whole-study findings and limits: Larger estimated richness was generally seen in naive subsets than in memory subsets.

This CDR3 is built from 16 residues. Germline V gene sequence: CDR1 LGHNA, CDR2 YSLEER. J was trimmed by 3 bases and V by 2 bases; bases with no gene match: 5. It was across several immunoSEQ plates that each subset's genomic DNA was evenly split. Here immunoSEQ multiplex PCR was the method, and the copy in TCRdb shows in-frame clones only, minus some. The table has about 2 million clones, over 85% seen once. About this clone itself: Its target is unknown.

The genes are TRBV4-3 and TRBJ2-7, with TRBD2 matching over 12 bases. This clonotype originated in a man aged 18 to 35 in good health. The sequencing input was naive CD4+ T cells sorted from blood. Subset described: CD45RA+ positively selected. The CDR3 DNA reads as TGCGCCAGCAGCCAAAAGGCTAGCGGGAGGGGCTACGAGCAGTACTTC. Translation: CASSQKASGRGYEQYF.